Listed here are 2 T cell receptor beta chains from one sample, sequenced in a study of T cells in localized non-small cell lung cancer. The data were produced by immunoSEQ multiplex PCR, yet TCRdb's version contains in-frame clones alone and is incomplete. The repertoire holds approximately 26,000 clones, with more than 85% as singletons. The sequences come from peripheral blood, collected before any cancer treatment. The receptors stem from a female donor older than 55 with stage II squamous cell lung carcinoma.

The chain has TRBV5-6 and TRBJ1-1; 9 bases fit TRBD1. The junction had 8 bases not matched to a gene; V was cut back by 4 bases and J by 10 bases. The CDR3 runs to 13 residues. Germline loops: CDR1 SGHDT, CDR2 YYEEEE. The CDR3 region is CASSRGQGDSAFF. The CDR3 DNA is TGTGCCAGCAGCCGGGGACAGGGAGACTCAGCTTTCTTT.

V is TRBV4-2 and J is TRBJ2-6; 8 bases align to TRBD2. This CDR3 is 19 amino acids long. The germline V gene has CDR1 LGHNA and CDR2 YNFKEQ. V lost 0 bases and J lost 4; bases outside the gene matches: 11. The CDR3 loop reads CASSQDASGGSSGANVLTF. The CDR3 DNA follows: TGTGCCAGCAGCCAAGATGCCAGCGGGGGATCGTCCGGGGCCAACGTCCTGACTTTC.